The clone carrying this T cell receptor (beta chain) has only one observation. 13 Jbeta primers and 60 Vbeta primers were used for the PCR. Clones were read by immunoSEQ multiplex PCR, and TCRdb kept only the in-frame ones, dropping some. The data show under 200,000 clones, 80% to 90% seen once. These data are taken from a study of cytomegalovirus exposure and HLA in healthy donors. The receptor comes from a man aged 40-50 years in good health and CMV-seropositive. The sample was PBMCs.

The DNA for the CDR3 is TGTGCCAGCAGCTTCGACAGCCAAGAGACCCAGTACTTC. This sequence encodes CASSFDSQETQYF. This chain connects TRBV7-2 to TRBJ2-5; possible D gene TRBD1, 5 bases. This CDR3 is built from 13 residues. Germline V gene sequence: CDR1 SGHTA, CDR2 FQGNSA. V lost 3 bases to trimming and J lost 1 base, with 6 bases between them. The variable domain in full, completed from reference TRBV7-2 and TRBJ2-5, reads GAGVSQSPSNKVTEKGKDVELRCDPISGHTALYWYRQSLGQGLEFLIYFQGNSAPDKSGLPSDRFSAERTGGSVSTLTIQRTQQEDSAVYLCASSFDSQETQYFGPGTRLLVL.